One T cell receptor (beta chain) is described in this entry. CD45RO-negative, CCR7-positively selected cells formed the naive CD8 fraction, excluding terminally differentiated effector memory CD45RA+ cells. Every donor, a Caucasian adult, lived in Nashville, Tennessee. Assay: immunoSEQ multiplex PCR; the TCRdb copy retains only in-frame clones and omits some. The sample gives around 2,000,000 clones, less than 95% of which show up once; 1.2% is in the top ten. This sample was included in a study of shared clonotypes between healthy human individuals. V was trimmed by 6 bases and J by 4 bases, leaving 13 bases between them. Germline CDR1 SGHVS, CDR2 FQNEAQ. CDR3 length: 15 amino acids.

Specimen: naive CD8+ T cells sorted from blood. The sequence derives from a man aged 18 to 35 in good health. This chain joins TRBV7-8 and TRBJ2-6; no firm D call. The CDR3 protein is CASSLQPRGANVLTF. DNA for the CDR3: TGTGCCAGCAGTTTACAACCCAGGGGGGCCAACGTCCTGACTTTC. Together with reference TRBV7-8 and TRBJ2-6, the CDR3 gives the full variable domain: GAGVSQSPRYKVAKRGQDVALRCDPISGHVSLFWYQQALGQGPEFLTYFQNEAQLDKSGLPSDRFFAERPEGSVSTLKIQRTQQEDSAVYLCASSLQPRGANVLTFGAGSRLTVL.